What follows describes a single T cell receptor (beta chain). The antigen remains unidentified. Sample treatment: some 19 received Ad26.COV2.S at low or high dose, single or two shots; 5 received placebo; per-sample allocation not given. Collection of samples fell on day 63 after the first vaccine or placebo injection. This record belongs to a study of Ad26.COV2.S vaccination and SARS-CoV-2 variants. The study, taken as a whole, reports: After vaccination, reports described spike-specific CD8+ and CD4+ T cell responses as showing substantial breadth. Analyses of TCR breadth and depth may have underestimated total T cell responses. Breadth of non-spike TCRs did not differ between vaccinees and placebo recipients.

TCRdb's table, derived via immunoSEQ multiplex PCR, lists solely in-frame clones and lacks some. This sample has roughly 250,000 clones, with around 85% found just once. Source: peripheral blood, taken in a trial of Ad26.COV2.S vaccine versus placebo. This receptor was taken from a person between 18 and 59 years old who received the Ad26.COV2.S COVID-19 vaccine or a placebo.

The CDR3 DNA reads as TGCGCCAGCAGCCCTCGGGTAGTCGAGACGGGCGAGCAGTACTTC. It codes for CASSPRVVETGEQYF. The V call is TRBV5-1, the J call TRBJ2-7, with D unclear. V lost 4 bases, J lost 6 bases, and 20 bases lay in between. In germline, CDR1 is SGHRS, CDR2 YFSETQ. The CDR3 totals 15 residues.